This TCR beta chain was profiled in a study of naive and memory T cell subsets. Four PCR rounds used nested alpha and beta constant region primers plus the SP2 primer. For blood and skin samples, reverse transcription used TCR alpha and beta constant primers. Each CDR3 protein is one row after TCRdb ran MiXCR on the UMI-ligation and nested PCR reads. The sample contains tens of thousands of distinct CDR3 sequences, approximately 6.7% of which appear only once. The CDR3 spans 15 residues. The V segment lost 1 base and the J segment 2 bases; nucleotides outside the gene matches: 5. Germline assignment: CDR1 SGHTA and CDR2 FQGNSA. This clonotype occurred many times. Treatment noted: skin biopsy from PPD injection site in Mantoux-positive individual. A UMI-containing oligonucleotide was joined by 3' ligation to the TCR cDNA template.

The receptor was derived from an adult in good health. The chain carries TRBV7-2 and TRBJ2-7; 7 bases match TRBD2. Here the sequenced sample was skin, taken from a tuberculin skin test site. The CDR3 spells CASSLDGGVTYEQYF. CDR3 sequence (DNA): TGTGCCAGCAGCTTAGATGGGGGGGTGACCTACGAGCAGTACTTC.